One T cell receptor beta chain is described in this entry. No antigen is known for it. This entry belongs to a study of CD8 T cells in Susac syndrome. Regarding the study as a whole: TCR sequencing and HLA analysis covered a relatively small number of individuals.

TCR beta sequencing covered blood CD8+ and CD4+ T cells. RNA in amounts of roughly 0.5 to 1 ug was reverse transcribed with random hexamers. Across 54 Vbeta and 13 Jbeta, immunoSEQ multiplex PCR amplified TCR beta CDR3. One entry per CDR3 protein results from TCRdb running MiXCR on the immunoSEQ multiplex PCR reads. The sample holds around 45,000 distinct CDR3 sequences, 80% to 95% seen once. What was sequenced was CD8+ T cells from PBMCs. The sequence was obtained from a human donor in good health.

CDR3 amino acids: CASSPWDTYNEQFF. In DNA, the CDR3 is TGTGCCAGCTCACCATGGGACACTTACAATGAGCAGTTCTTC. The V call is TRBV18, the J call TRBJ2-1; D perhaps matches TRBD1 (6 bases). Germline CDR1 and CDR2: KGHSH and LQKENI. The V end was cut by 2 bases, the J end by 4 bases, with 9 bases between. The length of the CDR3 is 14 residues.